These 14 T cell receptor beta chains were sequenced from one sample in a study of cytomegalovirus exposure and HLA in healthy donors. Sequencing was performed with immunoSEQ multiplex PCR; in TCRdb, only in-frame clones are kept and a portion is missing. This table has under 130,000 clones, 86% appearing once. The sample was PBMCs. These receptor sequences come from a woman aged 18-30 years in good health and CMV-seropositive.

This rearrangement joins TRBV28 to TRBJ2-3; D is uncertain. CDR1 MDHEN and CDR2 SYDVKM come from the germline V gene. Trimming took off 1 base at V and 2 bases at J, with 7 bases between the two ends. The CDR3 sequence is 14 residues long. The CDR3 sequence: CASSLYKLTDTQYF. The CDR3 DNA follows: TGTGCCAGCAGTTTATATAAGCTCACAGATACGCAGTATTTT. The variable domain in full, with the rest retrieved from reference TRBV28 and TRBJ2-3, is DVKVTQSSRYLVKRTGEKVFLECVQDMDHENMFWYRQDPGLGLRLIYFSYDVKMKEKGDIPEGYSVSREKKERFSLILESASTNQTSMYLCASSLYKLTDTQYFGPGTRLTVL.

The V call is TRBV21-1, the J call TRBJ2-1; the tabulated D call, TRBD1, remains unverified against the DNA. TRBV21-1 is flagged as a pseudogene. The length of the CDR3 is 11 residues. This CDR3 is CASGPGGEQFF. The CDR3, as DNA: TGTGCCAGCGGCCCAGGGGGGGAGCAGTTCTTC.

The chain combines TRBV7-9 with TRBJ2-7; 7 bases are a match to TRBD2. CDR1 SEHNR and CDR2 FQNEAQ come from the germline V gene (reference sequence). There are 14 residues in the CDR3. With V trimmed by 5 bases and J by 7 bases, 11 bases remained unmatched. CDR3 nucleotides: TGTGCCAGCAGCCGTGGCGAGGGAGGGCCGGAGCAGTACTTC. It yields the protein CASSRGEGGPEQYF.

The V and J genes are TRBV5-1 and TRBJ1-1, with 10 bases lining up with TRBD1. Germline V gene data show CDR1 as SGHRS and CDR2 as YFSETQ. With 2 bases clipped from V and 5 bases from J, the junction kept 3 bases outside the gene matches. The CDR3 consists of 14 residues. Here the CDR3 DNA reads TGCGCCAGCAGCTTTACGGACAGGGGGACTGAAGCTTTCTTT. Amino acid sequence: CASSFTDRGTEAFF.

This chain joins TRBV9 and TRBJ2-5; 9 nucleotides align to TRBD1. The CDR3 has 17 residues. In germline, CDR1 is SGDLS, CDR2 YYNGEE. J was trimmed by 5 bases and V by 1 base; bases with no gene match: 12. CDR3 nucleotide sequence: TGTGCCAGCAGCGTACTGGACAGGGGTCTACGGAGGGAGACCCAGTACTTC. Translated, it gives CASSVLDRGLRRETQYF.

The chain links TRBV6-6 to TRBJ1-5; possibly TRBD1 for D (6 bases). V lost 6 bases to trimming and J lost 4 bases, with 13 bases between them. CDR1 and CDR2 (germline): MNHNY, SVGAGI (reference sequence). The length of the CDR3 is 14 residues. Here the CDR3 DNA reads TGTGCCAGCAGGGTGGACAGCTCGAATCAGCCCCAGCATTTT. It codes for CASRVDSSNQPQHF.

This rearrangement joins TRBV11-2 to TRBJ2-5; D unresolved. The CDR3 has 13 amino acids. Trimming pared 4 bases from V and 5 bases from J, leaving 11 bases between. Looked up from germline, CDR1 is SGHAT and CDR2 is FQNNGV. The CDR3 is CASSSSRLETQYF. For the CDR3, the DNA is TGTGCCAGCAGCTCCTCCAGATTGGAGACCCAGTACTTC. Supplemented by reference TRBV11-2 and TRBJ2-5, the full variable domain reads EAGVAQSPRYKIIEKRQSVAFWCNPISGHATLYWYQQILGQGPKLLIQFQNNGVVDDSQLPKDRFSAERLKGVDSTLKIQPAKLEDSAVYLCASSSSRLETQYFGPGTRLLVL.

A single count supports this clone. The J gene is TRBJ2-2, the V gene TRBV11-2; perhaps TRBD2 as D (6 bases). Germline V gives CDR1 SGHAT, CDR2 FQNNGV. CDR3 size: 14 residues. Trimming shortened V by 1 base and J by 6 bases, and 9 bases separated the two germline ends. This chain's CDR3 is CASSLAPGAGELFF. The CDR3, as DNA: TGTGCCAGCAGCTTAGCTCCGGGGGCCGGGGAGCTGTTTTTT.

The CDR3 DNA is TGTGCCAGTCTCAACCGGACAGGGAAGCGCAATCAGCCCCAGCATTTT. Protein: CASLNRTGKRNQPQHF. V usage is TRBV19 and J usage is TRBJ1-5, with 8 bases identical to TRBD1. The germline gives CDR1 LNHDA, CDR2 SQIVND (reference sequence). The J segment lost 2 bases and the V segment lost 8 bases, leaving 11 bases of the junction unmatched. The CDR3 is 16 amino acids.

This chain links TRBV10-3 with TRBJ2-7, with 7 positions matching TRBD2. CDR1 is ENHRY, CDR2 SYGVKD, per germline. V trimming: 7 bases; J trimming: 2 bases; junction bases outside the gene matches: 8. CDR3 length equals 14 residues. CDR3 protein: CAIKSGGGTYEQYF. Here the CDR3 DNA reads TGTGCCATCAAATCTGGGGGGGGAACCTACGAGCAGTACTTC.

The chain carries TRBV29-1 and TRBJ2-1, with TRBD1 identical over 8 bases. The CDR3 spans 14 residues. Germline CDR1 is SQVTM and CDR2 is ANQGSEA. V lost 7 bases, J lost 4 bases, and 9 bases stayed unmatched. The CDR3 is CSGTPGGLYNEQFF. CDR3 DNA: TGCAGCGGGACCCCAGGGGGCCTTTACAATGAGCAGTTCTTC.

The rearrangement links TRBV11-3 to TRBJ2-3, with 7 bases aligning to TRBD2. The trim removed 1 base at V and 6 bases at J, leaving 13 bases unmatched. The CDR3 runs 17 residues. CDR1 and CDR2 (germline): SGHNT, YENEEA. In nucleotides, the CDR3 is TGTGCCAGCAGCTTAGCGTTGGTAGCGGGTCGCCTTGATACGCAGTATTTT. This translates into CASSLALVAGRLDTQYF.

V usage is TRBV15 and J usage is TRBJ1-4, with TRBD1 as a possible D gene (6 bases). The CDR3 length is 17 residues. Germline V gene lookup returns CDR1 LNHNV and CDR2 YYDKDF (reference sequence). Trimming shortened V by 2 bases and J by 0 bases, and 13 bases separated the two germline ends. The CDR3 loop is CATSRSPGAATNEKLFF. The CDR3 region has the DNA TGTGCCACCAGCAGATCCCCAGGGGCCGCAACTAATGAAAAACTGTTTTTT.

The V gene is TRBV19, the J gene TRBJ1-4; D might be TRBD1 (6 bases). Germline V gene data show CDR1 as LNHDA and CDR2 as SQIVND (reference sequence). Trimming shortened V by 8 bases and J by 7 bases, and 17 bases separated the two germline ends. The CDR3 has 14 amino acids. The CDR3 sequence: CASSVPTGTEKLFF. In DNA form, the CDR3 reads TGTGCCAGTTCTGTACCTACAGGGACTGAAAAACTGTTTTTT.